Shown below are 10 T cell receptor beta chains from a single sample sequenced in a study of cytomegalovirus exposure and HLA in healthy donors. Use of 60 Vbeta and 13 Jbeta primers characterized the PCR. Profiling relied on immunoSEQ multiplex PCR, and the TCRdb table lists in-frame clones only, not all of them. The sample lists about 160,000 clones; roughly 80% were seen once. Material: PBMCs. The receptor set was obtained from a woman aged 40 to 50 in good health and CMV-seronegative.

The V gene is TRBV6-1, the J gene TRBJ2-7, with a tentative D call TRBD1 (6 bases). The CDR3 length is 15 residues. Looked up from germline, CDR1 is MNHNS and CDR2 is SASEGT. Trimming took 2 bases from V and 4 from J, leaving 15 bases between them. CDR3 DNA sequence: TGTGCCAGCAGTGAACCTACGGGGACACCTTACGAGCAGTACTTC. It yields the protein CASSEPTGTPYEQYF.

V is TRBV5-4 and J is TRBJ2-3; 12 nucleotides match TRBD2. This CDR3 has 17 residues. Trimming removed 4 bases from V and 2 bases from J; junction bases left unmatched: 8. Germline assignment: CDR1 SGHNT and CDR2 YYREEE (reference sequence). The CDR3 DNA is TGTGCCAGCAGCACGAGACTAGCGGGGGCCCCCACAGATACGCAGTATTTT. Translated: CASSTRLAGAPTDTQYF.

The chain carries TRBV12-5 and TRBJ2-2; D possibly corresponds to TRBD2 (6 bases). CDR1 LGHNT and CDR2 FRNRAP come from the germline V gene. CDR3 size: 15 residues. With 5 bases removed from V and 2 bases from J, the gap between germline ends came to 12 bases. The CDR3 reads CASGPRGINTGELFF. CDR3 nucleotide sequence: TGTGCTAGTGGTCCCCGGGGGATAAACACCGGGGAGCTGTTTTTT.

The chain links TRBV2 to TRBJ1-6, with unresolved D. V dropped 7 bases and J dropped 0 bases, with 10 bases sitting between them. Germline V gene lookup returns CDR1 SNHLY and CDR2 FYNNEI. There are 15 residues in the CDR3. The CDR3 is CASTSESSYNSPLHF. The CDR3 DNA reads as TGTGCCAGCACTTCGGAGAGCTCCTATAATTCACCCCTCCACTTT.

This chain uses TRBV4-1 with TRBJ2-7; 7 positions match TRBD1. Germline CDR1 and CDR2: MGHRA and YSYEKL. V dropped 2 bases and J dropped 0; count of bases not matched to a gene: 7. This CDR3 spans 16 amino acids. CDR3 nucleotides: TGCGCCAGCAGCCAACCGGGACAGAGCAGCTCCTACGAGCAGTACTTC. Protein: CASSQPGQSSSYEQYF.

This rearrangement joins TRBV29-1 to TRBJ1-1; unclear D gene. Germline CDR1 reads SQVTM; CDR2 reads ANQGSEA. The ends were cut back, 6 bases at V and 0 bases at J, with 14 bases in the middle. The CDR3 runs 14 residues. The CDR3 bases are TGCAGCGTGGAGAGACGCTTTGTGAACACTGAAGCTTTCTTT. Translating it yields CSVERRFVNTEAFF.

V and J are TRBV6-1 and TRBJ2-1, with D tentatively TRBD2 (6 bases). V lost 6 bases, J lost 8 bases, and 11 bases lay in between. The CDR3 is made up of 12 amino acids. Germline CDR1 MNHNS, CDR2 SASEGT. CDR3 sequence reads: CASRDYLDEQFF. The CDR3 nucleotides read TGTGCCAGCAGGGACTATCTGGATGAGCAGTTCTTC.

The gene calls are TRBV19 and TRBJ2-7, with TRBD1 matching 7 bases. V dropped 2 bases and J dropped 2; count of bases not matched to a gene: 9. The CDR3 runs to 16 residues. Per germline, CDR1 LNHDA and CDR2 SQIVND (reference sequence). The CDR3 loop is CASSIWASGGTYEQYF. The CDR3 DNA sequence: TGTGCCAGTAGTATATGGGCGTCAGGGGGTACCTACGAGCAGTACTTC.

This clone was seen only once. The chain is built from TRBV4-1 and TRBJ2-3; 9 positions match TRBD2. The CDR3 length is 17 residues. From germline, CDR1 is MGHRA and CDR2 YSYEKL. J gave up 4 bases and V 1 base, and 9 bases lay outside the gene matches. The CDR3 bases are TGCGCCAGCAGCCAAGCTTTCCCTAGCGGGGTCCCAGATACGCAGTATTTT. It translates to CASSQAFPSGVPDTQYF.

The DNA of the CDR3 is TGTGCCAGCAGCTCCCTAAACCGGGACAGGGGGTACTATGGCTACACCTTC. It translates to CASSSLNRDRGYYGYTF. V is TRBV7-9 and J is TRBJ1-2; 11 nucleotides align to TRBD1. After removal of 4 bases from V and 3 bases from J, the junction contained 10 bases not matched to a gene. The CDR3 length is 17 residues. Germline V lookup: CDR1 SEHNR, CDR2 FQNEAQ (reference sequence).